The clone carrying this T cell receptor (beta chain) was picked up a small number of times. The authors obtained PBMCs from roughly 9.7 ml of fresh peripheral blood. CDR3 length: 14 residues. V lost 5 bases to trimming and J lost 2 bases, with 12 bases between them. Germline V CDR1 and CDR2: MNHEY, SVGEGT. The sample comes from a study of T cells in Graves' hyperthyroidism and ophthalmopathy. TCR beta CDR3 sequences were amplified from RNA transcripts. Researchers ran a first-round RT-PCR on the TCR CDR3 using the HTBI primer set. TCRdb reanalysed the multiplex PCR reads using MiXCR and keeps one entry per CDR3 protein. The data contain about 640,000 distinct CDR3 sequences, less than 25% of them singletons.

The chain links TRBV6-2 or TRBV6-3 to TRBJ1-2; no firm D call. The sequence was obtained from a man aged 25 to 40 with Graves' ophthalmopathy. Specimen: blood. CDR3 loop: CASSEVDRNYGYTF. The CDR3 DNA sequence: TGTGCCAGCAGTGAGGTGGATCGGAACTATGGCTACACCTTC.